There are many counts of the clone carrying this TCR beta chain. Its antigen is not known. The data belong to a study of tumor-infiltrating lymphocytes in primary liver carcinoma. Overall study results and limits: Tumor top-250-clone fraction significantly exceeded that of blood (p = 0.039). Tumor-adjacent and tumor-blood pairs overlapped less than tumor region pairs did.

Both RNA and DNA were isolated together from around 20-30 mg of bulk tissue that had not been sorted. Starting from 450 to 500 ng of total RNA, TCR beta cDNA was produced with a primer in the constant region. Three nested multiplex PCR rounds, a slightly modified ARM-PCR, produced the libraries for TCR beta. Use of TRBV1-TRBV30 forward primers with a C-beta reverse primer characterized the first two PCR rounds, which lasted around 9 cycles each. TCRdb used MiXCR to reprocess the multiplex PCR reads, holding one entry per CDR3 protein. This table has 100,000 to 150,000 distinct CDR3 sequences, around 64% appearing once. V trimming: 5 bases; J trimming: 0 bases; junction bases outside the gene matches: 7. The CDR3 loop spans 17 amino acids.

The chain employs TRBV12-3 or TRBV12-4 and TRBJ2-6, with TRBD1 identical over 7 bases. The specimen was liver tumor tissue from sampling region 3. The subset is: tumor region T3, left-lateral pole. The receptor was derived from a woman between 55 and 75 years old with primary liver carcinoma and hepatitis B virus infection. CDR3 DNA: TGTGCCAGCAGTAGTAGACAGGGTAGCTCTGGGGCCAACGTCCTGACTTTC. This gives the protein CASSSRQGSSGANVLTF.